These T cell receptor beta chains were read from a single sample in a study of tumor-infiltrating lymphocytes in primary liver carcinoma. Each CDR3 protein gets one entry after TCRdb re-called the multiplex PCR reads with MiXCR. The table lists 300,000 to 400,000 distinct CDR3 sequences, less than 65% of them singletons. Material for sequencing was peripheral blood. The receptors stem from a man aged 35-49 years with primary liver carcinoma and hepatitis B virus infection. Each CDR3 is given with its conserved first and last residue. The order of the fields is CDR3 protein, CDR3 DNA, V gene, J gene, clone size, D gene. The D gene is left open where the match is weak. A clone size is listed for some rows: how often the clone was seen (once, few, many), or a class if it is expanded.

CATLSPNIYTQYF	TGTGCCACCCTGTCGCCTAACATATATACGCAGTATTTT	TRBV11-2	TRBJ2-3	.	.
CASSLVEMASRANEQFF	TGTGCCAGCAGTTTAGTGGAGATGGCTAGTAGAGCCAATGAGCAGTTCTTC	TRBV11-2	TRBJ2-1	.	.
CAWSRQAGETQYF	TGTGCCTGGAGTAGACAGGCCGGGGAGACCCAGTACTTC	TRBV30	TRBJ2-5	.	.
CASNLEGGIEAFF	TGTGCCAGCAACTTAGAGGGGGGAATTGAAGCTTTCTTT	TRBV11-2	TRBJ1-1	.	.
CASNYTKSYTDTQYF	TGTGCCAGCAACTACACCAAGTCTTACACAGATACGCAGTATTTT	TRBV11-2	TRBJ2-3	.	.
CASSQNRDTDTQYF	TGCGCCAGCAGCCAAAATAGAGACACAGATACGCAGTATTTT	TRBV4-3	TRBJ2-3	.	.
CASSPLSSYNEQFF	TGTGCCAGTAGTCCCCTTTCCTCCTACAATGAGCAGTTCTTC	TRBV19	TRBJ2-1	.	.
CASSLDLGLASYEQYF	TGTGCCAGCAGCTTAGATTTGGGACTAGCGTCCTACGAGCAGTACTTC	TRBV7-9	TRBJ2-7	many	TRBD2
CASTKYRSSGATIYF	TGTGCCAGCACCAAATACAGAAGCTCTGGAGCCACCATATATTTT	TRBV6-6	TRBJ1-3	.	.
CAGISEVDQPQHF	TGTGCCGGCATCTCAGAAGTTGATCAGCCCCAGCATTTT	TRBV28	TRBJ1-5	.	.
CSVGLTSVRPQETQYF	TGCAGCGTTGGCCTCACTAGCGTGAGGCCCCAAGAGACCCAGTACTTC	TRBV29-1	TRBJ2-5	once	TRBD2
CASSLVRREYNEQFF	TGTGCCAGCAGCTTGGTCAGGCGGGAGTACAATGAGCAGTTCTTC	TRBV5-5	TRBJ2-1	many	TRBD2
CASSAQMGDYNEQFF	TGTGCCAGCAGCGCCCAAATGGGGGACTACAATGAGCAGTTCTTC	TRBV6-4	TRBJ2-1	.	.
CASSLAMGDTGELFF	TGCGCCAGCAGCTTGGCAATGGGGGACACCGGGGAGCTGTTTTTT	TRBV5-1	TRBJ2-2	.	.
CAISVRSYEQYF	TGTGCCATCAGTGTTCGCTCCTACGAGCAGTACTTC	TRBV10-3	TRBJ2-7	few	.
CASSLIGVQDTQYF	TGTGCCAGCAGCTTAATCGGTGTCCAGGATACGCAGTATTTT	TRBV11-2	TRBJ2-3	medium-sized	.
CASSHRILATKYNEQFF	TGTGCCAGCAGCCATCGAATCCTAGCGACTAAGTACAATGAGCAGTTCTTC	TRBV4-1	TRBJ2-1	.	.